This T cell receptor (beta chain) was documented in a study of blood T cell repertoires in COVID-19. The wider study: Collection of acute and convalescent COVID-19 samples took place in the United States, Italy and Spain. PBMCs, B-cell-depleted T cells, or T cells provided the cDNA or gDNA that made up the material.

Authors' data handling: Estimates of nucleated cell counts were drawn from the amplification of reference gene primers. Sequenced by immunoSEQ multiplex PCR; TCRdb stores in-frame clones only, minus some. The DNA was the basis for D and trimming; V, J and clone size are from that table. Of about 190,000 clones listed, approximately 79% are singletons. A few counts support this clone. Losses at the gene ends were 6 bases for V and 3 bases for J; bases not matched to a gene: 7. The CDR3 covers 15 residues. Germline CDR1 and CDR2: LNHDA and SQIVND (reference sequence). Sample: peripheral blood. V usage is TRBV19 and J usage is TRBJ1-5; 8 bases are a match to TRBD1. The TCR sequence derives from a woman aged 45 to 65 with acute or convalescent COVID-19. CDR3: CASRDRGGSNQPQHF. The CDR3 DNA is TGTGCCAGTAGAGACAGGGGTGGTTCCAATCAGCCCCAGCATTTT.